Listed below are T cell receptor beta chains from one sample, sequenced in a study of blood T cell repertoires in COVID-19. The table came from immunoSEQ multiplex PCR; TCRdb's copy has only in-frame clones and leaves some out. This sample yields under 500,000 clones, of which around 89% are seen a single time; around 4.5% belongs to the top ten. Sequencing used peripheral blood. The receptors derive from a woman in her twenties or thirties with acute or convalescent COVID-19. The CDR3 runs from the conserved cysteine through the conserved F or W.

J gene: TRBJ2-3
V gene: TRBV11-2
CDR3 protein: CASSPKFAQGGRTDTQYF

J gene: TRBJ2-5
V gene: TRBV9
CDR3 protein: CASSGQGQETQYF

J gene: TRBJ1-2
V gene: TRBV29-1
CDR3 protein: CSVARDYGYTF

J gene: TRBJ2-7
V gene: TRBV10-3
CDR3 protein: CAISPMIAGTAGVGQYF

J gene: TRBJ1-4
V gene: TRBV6-5
CDR3 protein: CASNRQIHRELFF

J gene: TRBJ1-2
V gene: TRBV6-5
CDR3 protein: CASSYSATNYGYTF

J gene: TRBJ2-5
V gene: TRBV7-2
CDR3 protein: CASSLATSGGPKQETQYF

J gene: TRBJ2-7
V gene: TRBV10-2
CDR3 protein: CASSRGYEQYF

J gene: TRBJ1-2
V gene: TRBV12-3/TRBV12-4
CDR3 protein: CASSFSGSVGYTF

J gene: TRBJ1-5
V gene: TRBV2
CDR3 protein: CASSDRDQPQHF

J gene: TRBJ1-4
V gene: TRBV6-5
CDR3 protein: CASSYPRDSSNEKLFF

J gene: TRBJ2-5
V gene: TRBV6-5
CDR3 protein: CASSYSDRAETQYF

J gene: TRBJ2-2
V gene: TRBV5-1
CDR3 protein: CASSLLLNTGELFF

J gene: TRBJ2-5
V gene: TRBV3-1/TRBV3-2
CDR3 protein: CASSQDLFLAGGAVETQYF

J gene: TRBJ2-7
V gene: TRBV11-3
CDR3 protein: CASSLDTAGLLHF

J gene: TRBJ2-6
V gene: TRBV4-1
CDR3 protein: CASSQEGGRGANVLTF

J gene: TRBJ1-1
V gene: TRBV7-2
CDR3 protein: CASSPPGRSEAFF

J gene: TRBJ2-5
V gene: TRBV10-3
CDR3 protein: CAISEPSGGLRGETQYF

J gene: TRBJ1-1
V gene: TRBV5-4
CDR3 protein: CASSPDLGQTNTEAFF

J gene: TRBJ2-2
V gene: TRBV25-1
CDR3 protein: CASSEPGTGGFGELFF

J gene: TRBJ2-2
V gene: TRBV10-2
CDR3 protein: CASNNPGQTTGELFF

J gene: TRBJ1-1
V gene: TRBV10-3
CDR3 protein: CAISEEGVNTEAFF

J gene: TRBJ2-7
V gene: TRBV28
CDR3 protein: CASSSGTAGNYEQYF

J gene: TRBJ1-6
V gene: TRBV2
CDR3 protein: CASSEYLQGSSSYNSPLHF

J gene: TRBJ1-6
V gene: TRBV27
CDR3 protein: CASSPGTSYNSPLHF

J gene: TRBJ2-5
V gene: TRBV5-6
CDR3 protein: CASSFVGGETQYF

J gene: TRBJ2-7
V gene: TRBV15
CDR3 protein: CATSSDRTEYYEQYF

J gene: TRBJ2-3
V gene: TRBV3-1/TRBV3-2
CDR3 protein: CASSQGGGLARTDTQYF

J gene: TRBJ2-7
V gene: TRBV7-3
CDR3 protein: CASSPTAGVFEQYF

J gene: TRBJ1-2
V gene: TRBV2
CDR3 protein: CASGQAYGYTF

J gene: TRBJ1-5
V gene: TRBV7-8
CDR3 protein: CASSLYMGGNQPQHF

J gene: TRBJ1-5
V gene: TRBV6-2/TRBV6-3
CDR3 protein: CASSPPGGVLLRPQHF

J gene: TRBJ2-3
V gene: TRBV21-1
CDR3 protein: CASSKLGGGDTQYF

J gene: TRBJ1-6
V gene: TRBV7-2
CDR3 protein: CASSLDGLGQPLHF

J gene: TRBJ1-1
V gene: TRBV6-6
CDR3 protein: CASSYSGRGNTEAFF

J gene: TRBJ2-5
V gene: TRBV11-2
CDR3 protein: CASSSPGQGGETQYF

J gene: TRBJ2-3
V gene: TRBV7-3
CDR3 protein: CASSSGVGTDTQYF

J gene: TRBJ2-2
V gene: TRBV9
CDR3 protein: CASRVTQDSGELFF

J gene: TRBJ1-2
V gene: TRBV18
CDR3 protein: CASSLDRNYGYTF

J gene: TRBJ2-7
V gene: TRBV6-5
CDR3 protein: CASSYSNFRGAFEQYF

J gene: TRBJ2-5
V gene: TRBV7-8
CDR3 protein: CASSLAIRETQYF

J gene: TRBJ2-7
V gene: TRBV5-1
CDR3 protein: CASSGGSYEQYF

J gene: TRBJ1-4
V gene: TRBV2
CDR3 protein: CASRGQGGDYDEKLFF

J gene: TRBJ2-5
V gene: TRBV2
CDR3 protein: CASKQGGETQYF

J gene: TRBJ1-5
V gene: TRBV28
CDR3 protein: CASSSVTGRTQPQHF

J gene: TRBJ1-5
V gene: TRBV27
CDR3 protein: CASSPRPGGYQPQHF

J gene: TRBJ2-2
V gene: TRBV7-3
CDR3 protein: CASKRGVVGELFF

J gene: TRBJ2-5
V gene: TRBV25-1
CDR3 protein: CASSEFKGSAETQYF

J gene: TRBJ1-1
V gene: TRBV10-3
CDR3 protein: CAISESAGEAFF

J gene: TRBJ1-1
V gene: TRBV10-3
CDR3 protein: CAISGTGAGLNTEAFF

J gene: TRBJ2-5
V gene: TRBV5-8
CDR3 protein: CASSFRVSGDQETQYF

J gene: TRBJ2-3
V gene: TRBV6-6
CDR3 protein: CASSYSMGSPTDTQYF

J gene: TRBJ2-1
V gene: TRBV2
CDR3 protein: CASSGRLAGAYNEQFF

J gene: TRBJ1-1
V gene: TRBV19
CDR3 protein: CASSIQVNTEAFF

J gene: TRBJ2-1
V gene: TRBV12-5
CDR3 protein: CASGSGWDEQFF